Listed below are T cell receptor beta chains from one sample, sequenced in a study of blood T cells in healthy people across ages. TCRdb re-derived calls from the 5' RACE reads in MiXCR, one entry per CDR3 protein. The sample lists some 700,000 distinct CDR3 sequences; roughly 44% were seen once. Sequenced sample: blood. The source of these receptors is an older woman in good health. The CDR3 runs from the conserved cysteine through the conserved F or W. The D gene is left open where the match is weak. Some rows have no size entry. The others give once, few or many, or a class for an expanded clone.

size | D | J | V | DNA | CDR3
NA | NA | TRBJ2-1 | TRBV24-1 | TGTGCCACCAGTGCGATCACAGGATACAATGAGCAGTTCTTC | CATSAITGYNEQFF
NA | NA | TRBJ2-5 | TRBV3-1 | TGTGCCGGCAGTACGCGGGGAGAGCTTTCTGGGACCCAGTACTTC | CAGSTRGELSGTQYF
few | NA | TRBJ2-5 | TRBV3-1 | TGTGCCAGCAGCCAAGGTAGGGGGCAGTACTTC | CASSQGRGQYF
NA | TRBD2 | TRBJ2-3 | TRBV6-6 | TGTGCCATCTCCCCGGGACTAGATCGGGATACGCAGTATTTT | CAISPGLDRDTQYF
NA | NA | TRBJ1-2 | TRBV24-1 | TGTGCCACCAGTGATTCCCCAAACCCTAACTATGGCTACACCTTC | CATSDSPNPNYGYTF
NA | NA | TRBJ2-7 | TRBV28 | TGTGCCAGCACCGAAGGAGGATTCTACGAGCAGTACTTC | CASTEGGFYEQYF
NA | NA | TRBJ2-3 | TRBV14 | TGTGCCAGCAGCCGGACTGGAACAACGCAGTATTTT | CASSRTGTTQYF
NA | NA | TRBJ2-1 | TRBV20-1 | TGCAGTGCTAGGGTTGGGGTTGGGGCCGTGCAGTTCTTC | CSARVGVGAVQFF
NA | TRBD2 | TRBJ2-1 | TRBV30 | TGTGCCCGGAGTCTCGTGTCGGGGGGGCAGTTCTTC | CARSLVSGGQFF
NA | NA | TRBJ2-1 | TRBV4-2 | TGTGCCAGCAGCCAAGAAACGGGGGACATGTTCTTC | CASSQETGDMFF